Given below is one TCR beta chain in context. Its antigen is currently unknown. This sample is part of a study of PD-L1 blockade in urothelial cancer. Whole-study context: When patients started atezolizumab in about 2014, it was given at 1,200 mg intravenously every 3 weeks. T cells were recovered from blood samples at a median of around 130,000. Blood was analyzed 3 weeks (second dose) and 6 weeks after treatment start. Study-level findings and limits: Improved survival was predicted by pretreatment blood TCR clonality below the median.

Method: immunoSEQ multiplex PCR; TCRdb's copy keeps in-frame clones and lacks some. The table has tens of thousands of clones, about 90% seen once. Time point defined: pretreatment peripheral blood. The origin of this receptor is a man aged 55 to 69 with urothelial cancer. The input for sequencing was PBMCs, taken around atezolizumab (anti-PD-L1) treatment.

The CDR3 DNA sequence: TGCGCCAGCAGCTTGCAGGGGGCTGGGGGGGCCAACGTCCTGACTTTC. Its translation: CASSLQGAGGANVLTF. V and J are TRBV5-1 and TRBJ2-6; 8 nucleotides line up with TRBD1. The germline V gene encodes CDR1 SGHRS and CDR2 YFSETQ. The CDR3 contains 16 residues. V lost 1 base, J lost 4 bases, and 4 bases stayed unmatched.